A single sample is the source of the 31 T cell receptor beta chains below, sequenced in a study of blood T cell repertoires in COVID-19. Libraries were prepared by immunoSEQ multiplex PCR; TCRdb keeps only in-frame clonotypes and omits some of them. The table shows almost 200,000 clones, with approximately 87% occurring only once. Sample: peripheral blood. These receptors all come from a woman in her 70s with acute or convalescent COVID-19.

This chain joins TRBV6-2 or TRBV6-3 and TRBJ2-7, with 7 bases fitting TRBD2. Germline V lookup: CDR1 MNHEY, CDR2 SVGEGT. The junction had 10 bases not matched to a gene; V was cut back by 2 bases and J by 3 bases. This CDR3 is built from 16 residues. The CDR3 sequence: CASSYPSRSGNYEQYF. Here the CDR3 DNA reads TGTGCCAGCAGTTACCCCTCTCGGAGCGGGAACTACGAGCAGTACTTC.

This clone came up a few times. The V gene is TRBV27, the J gene TRBJ1-2, with 7 bases lining up with TRBD1. This CDR3 is 16 amino acids long. Germline CDR1 and CDR2: MNHEY and SMNVEV (reference sequence). J gave up 2 bases and V 5 bases, and 11 bases lay outside the gene matches. The CDR3 DNA follows: TGTGCCAGCAGTCCTTTTGGTAAGGACAGGAACTATGGCTACACCTTC. Translated, it gives CASSPFGKDRNYGYTF.

J is TRBJ2-1 and V is TRBV29-1; no firm D call. The V gene lost 2 bases and the J gene lost 8 bases, with 13 bases spanning the gap. Germline V gene lookup returns CDR1 SQVTM and CDR2 ANQGSEA. This CDR3 is built from 13 residues. The CDR3 spells CSVEHAIYDEQFF. CDR3 nucleotide sequence: TGCAGCGTTGAACACGCGATTTACGATGAGCAGTTCTTC.

The chain recombines TRBV7-9 with TRBJ1-4, with 8 bases aligning to TRBD1. CDR3 length equals 14 residues. Trimming took 5 bases from V and 5 from J; bases not matched to a gene: 4. Germline CDR1 reads SEHNR; CDR2 reads FQNEAQ (reference sequence). CDR3 residues: CASSRDRGNEKLFF. The CDR3 DNA sequence: TGTGCCAGCAGCCGCGACAGGGGCAATGAAAAACTGTTTTTT.

This clone showed up just once. This sequence joins TRBV6-1 and TRBJ1-6; 7 nucleotides align to TRBD1. The length of the CDR3 is 14 residues. V shed 2 bases and J 10 bases; nucleotides not matched to a gene: 5. Per germline, CDR1 MNHNS and CDR2 SASEGT. CDR3 sequence reads: CASSEFYRGSPLHF. The CDR3 nucleotides are TGTGCCAGCAGTGAATTTTACAGGGGCTCACCCCTCCACTTT.

CDR3 bases: TGTGCCAGCAGGCGAAAAATGAACACTGAAGCTTTCTTT. As protein: CASRRKMNTEAFF. The chain links TRBV6-5 to TRBJ1-1, with no clear D. The V end lost 6 bases, the J end lost 0 bases, and 8 bases lay between the germline ends. The V gene's germline CDR1 is MNHEY and CDR2 SVGAGI. The CDR3 totals 13 residues.

This sequence joins TRBV19 and TRBJ1-5; TRBD1 matches at 9 bases. J gave up 6 bases and V 4 bases, and 7 bases lay outside the gene matches. The CDR3 has 15 residues. The germline CDR1 and CDR2 sequences are LNHDA and SQIVND (reference sequence). In DNA form, the CDR3 reads TGTGCCAGTAGTAGGATGACAGGGGGTGGTCAGCCCCAGCATTTT. It encodes CASSRMTGGGQPQHF.

This chain connects TRBV7-9 to TRBJ1-2; no reliable D call. The CDR3 length is 12 residues. V gave up 6 bases and J gave up 8 bases, with 13 bases separating them. Germline CDR1 and CDR2: SEHNR and FQNEAQ (reference sequence). The CDR3 is CASRPLSRGYTF. The CDR3 bases are TGTGCCAGCAGGCCACTATCCCGAGGCTACACCTTC.

This clone was seen just once. V usage is TRBV5-5 and J usage is TRBJ2-7; maybe TRBD1 (5 bases). V shed 2 bases and J shed 1 base, with 7 bases lying between them. Germline assignment: CDR1 SGHKS and CDR2 YYEKEE (reference sequence). The CDR3 is 13 residues long. The CDR3 nucleotides are TGTGCCAGCAGCTTTCAGGGTTCCTACGAGCAGTACTTC. Translated: CASSFQGSYEQYF.

Regarding this clone: The junction differs from germline at one of its ends, possibly a read error. The chain links TRBV7-2 to TRBJ1-1, with D hard to call. This CDR3 is built from 16 residues. CDR1 is SGHTA, CDR2 FQGNSA, per germline. The CDR3 DNA sequence: TGTGCCAGCAGTTTAGGGATGGCTAGCATGAACACTGAAGCTTTCTTT. Its translation: CASSLGMASMNTEAFF.

V usage is TRBV7-3 and J usage is TRBJ1-1; 7 bases are shared with TRBD1. The CDR3 sequence is 14 residues long. The germline CDR1 and CDR2 sequences are SGHTA and FQGTGA. V was pared by 4 bases and J by 3 bases, with 5 bases of the junction left unmatched. The CDR3 sequence: CASSSQGGDTEAFF. The CDR3 nucleotides read TGTGCCAGCAGCTCCCAGGGGGGAGACACTGAAGCTTTCTTT.

Concerning this clone: Different DNA sequences within this sample yield the same CDR3. The rearrangement links TRBV5-1 to TRBJ1-3; 8 nucleotides align to TRBD1. The CDR3 is 14 residues long. V was clipped by 0 bases and J by 4 bases; unmatched bases: 0. CDR1 SGHRS and CDR2 YFSETQ come from the germline V gene. CDR3 sequence reads: CASSLGQGGNTIYF. CDR3 nucleotides: TGCGCCAGCAGCTTGGGACAGGGGGGAAACACCATATATTTT.

The chain couples TRBV10-2 to TRBJ1-1; 8 bases align to TRBD1. Germline V gene data show CDR1 as WSHSY and CDR2 as SAAADI. The V segment lost 5 bases and the J segment 6 bases; nucleotides outside the gene matches: 5. This CDR3 contains 13 residues. The CDR3 nucleotides read TGCGCCAGCAGTATGACAGGGGCTGCTGAAGCTTTCTTT. This codes for CASSMTGAAEAFF.

This clone was detected only a few times. The rearrangement uses TRBV10-3 and TRBJ1-2, with unresolved D. Trimming took off 0 bases at V and 13 bases at J, with 12 bases between the two ends. This CDR3 region has 12 residues. CDR1 and CDR2 (germline): ENHRY, SYGVKD. CDR3 protein: CAISESNLVGTF. CDR3 DNA sequence: TGTGCCATCAGTGAGTCAAACCTGGTCGGCACCTTC.

The V and J genes are TRBV20-1 and TRBJ2-7; tentative D call: TRBD1 (6 bases). Between the trimmed V and J ends, which lost 5 bases and 3 bases, there was a span of 8 bases. Germline CDR1 is DFQATT and CDR2 is SNEGSKA (reference sequence). The CDR3 has 11 amino acids. CDR3 protein: CSAGGGYEQYF. CDR3 in DNA: TGCAGTGCTGGGGGCGGCTACGAGCAGTACTTC.

The CDR3 DNA reads TGCGCCACCCGCACTTCCTACGAGCAGTACTTC. It yields the protein CATRTSYEQYF. The chain uses TRBV10-2 and TRBJ2-7; no reliable D call. The CDR3 is 11 amino acids. Germline V gene data show CDR1 as WSHSY and CDR2 as SAAADI. V was clipped by 10 bases and J by 1 base, with 8 bases between them.

This chain links TRBV10-3 with TRBJ2-3; 9 nucleotides line up with TRBD1. Germline V gene data show CDR1 as ENHRY and CDR2 as SYGVKD. CDR3 size: 15 residues. J lost 4 bases, V lost 5 bases, and 7 bases had no gene match. CDR3 nucleotide sequence: TGTGCCATCAGTAACAGGGGGCGCGGGGCAGATACGCAGTATTTT. Its protein product is CAISNRGRGADTQYF.

V is TRBV12-3 or TRBV12-4 and J is TRBJ2-7; no clear D. V was shortened by 3 bases and J by 1 base, with 4 bases between the two germline ends. The CDR3 has 12 amino acids. The CDR3 protein is CASSFHSYEQYF. DNA for the CDR3: TGTGCCAGCAGTTTCCATTCCTACGAGCAGTACTTC.

The count of this clone is one. The chain uses TRBV2 and TRBJ1-2, with 12 positions matching TRBD1. There are 15 residues in the CDR3. Germline loops: CDR1 SNHLY, CDR2 FYNNEI. V lost 4 bases and J lost 2; bases outside the gene matches: 2. In DNA form, the CDR3 reads TGTGCCAGCAGTGCCGGGACAGGGGGCAACTATGGCTACACCTTC. This sequence encodes CASSAGTGGNYGYTF.

V usage is TRBV27 and J usage is TRBJ1-6, with a possible D match to TRBD1 (6 bases). The V end was cut by 5 bases, the J end by 8 bases, with 10 bases between. The CDR3 covers 13 residues. Per germline, CDR1 MNHEY and CDR2 SMNVEV (reference sequence). In nucleotides, the CDR3 is TGTGCCAGCAGTACAGGGCCTCATTCACCCCTCCACTTT. It translates to CASSTGPHSPLHF.

J is TRBJ1-3 and V is TRBV5-6; 9 bases match TRBD1. V was pared by 4 bases and J by 0 bases, with 2 bases of the junction left unmatched. This CDR3 spans 15 amino acids. Germline V lookup: CDR1 SGHDT, CDR2 YYEEEE. The CDR3 DNA follows: TGTGCCAGCAGCAGGACAGGGGTCTCTGGAAACACCATATATTTT. Protein: CASSRTGVSGNTIYF.

This clone was seen once. The V gene is TRBV11-3, the J gene TRBJ2-1; 9 positions agree with TRBD1. V shed 6 bases, J shed 6 bases, and the junction held 9 bases outside the gene matches. The CDR3 loop spans 15 amino acids. The germline CDR1 and CDR2 sequences are SGHNT and YENEEA. CDR3 protein: CASSQSRTGVNEQFF. CDR3 nucleotide sequence: TGTGCCAGCAGTCAGTCTCGGACAGGGGTCAATGAGCAGTTCTTC.

V and J are TRBV15 and TRBJ1-2, with 7 bases that match TRBD1. The CDR3 is 13 amino acids. The V segment lost 5 bases and the J segment 3 bases; nucleotides outside the gene matches: 3. The germline V gene has CDR1 LNHNV and CDR2 YYDKDF (reference sequence). The CDR3 DNA sequence: TGTGCCACCAGCGCCGGGACAGACTATGGCTACACCTTC. Residues: CATSAGTDYGYTF.

The rearrangement links TRBV7-9 to TRBJ1-5, with TRBD1 matching over 7 bases. The CDR3 runs 14 residues. V was pared by 5 bases and J by 3 bases, with 4 bases of the junction left unmatched. Germline lookup yields CDR1 SEHNR and CDR2 FQNEAQ (reference sequence). CDR3 bases: TGTGCCAGCAGCGGGGGACAGTTCAATCAGCCCCAGCATTTT. Its protein is CASSGGQFNQPQHF.

This rearrangement joins TRBV6-1 to TRBJ2-4; 12 nucleotides line up with TRBD2. Germline loops: CDR1 MNHNS, CDR2 SASEGT. V was clipped by 1 base and J by 14 bases; unmatched bases: 6. CDR3 length: 14 residues. This CDR3 reads CASSEDPSGRAEYF. For the CDR3, the DNA is TGTGCCAGCAGTGAAGATCCTAGCGGGAGGGCCGAGTACTTC.

The V call is TRBV5-6, the J call TRBJ2-2; D is undetermined. This CDR3 comprises 16 residues. CDR1 SGHDT and CDR2 YYEEEE come from the germline V gene. The ends were cut back, 7 bases at V and 1 base at J, with 17 bases in the middle. CDR3 residues: CASQIRQVRNTGELFF. CDR3 nucleotide sequence: TGTGCCAGCCAAATTAGGCAGGTTCGGAACACCGGGGAGCTGTTTTTT.

The J gene is TRBJ2-2, the V gene TRBV5-4, with no clear D. The germline V gene has CDR1 SGHNT and CDR2 YYREEE (reference sequence). V lost 4 bases to trimming and J lost 0 bases, with 7 bases between them. The CDR3 is 14 amino acids. CDR3 nucleotide sequence: TGTGCCAGCAGCCTGCGAGCGAACACCGGGGAGCTGTTTTTT. Translated: CASSLRANTGELFF.

The V and J genes are TRBV7-9 and TRBJ2-7; no reliable D call. There are 13 residues in the CDR3. The germline V and J ends were trimmed by 0 bases and 3 bases, with 6 bases remaining between them. Germline CDR1 reads SEHNR; CDR2 reads FQNEAQ (reference sequence). The CDR3 region is CASSLAQFYEQYF. CDR3 coding DNA: TGTGCCAGCAGCTTAGCGCAGTTCTACGAGCAGTACTTC.

The sample holds one count of this clone. The chain couples TRBV7-2 to TRBJ2-1; 9 bases align to TRBD1. Germline trimming cut 1 base from V and 4 bases from J; bases unmatched to any gene: 8. The germline gives CDR1 SGHTA, CDR2 FQGNSA. The CDR3 contains 17 residues. The CDR3 DNA sequence: TGTGCCAGCAGCTTAGTTATAGCGACAGGGGGGTACAATGAGCAGTTCTTC. It yields the protein CASSLVIATGGYNEQFF.

The chain employs TRBV18 and TRBJ2-2; TRBD1 agrees at 7 bases. Trimming cost V 3 bases and J 6 bases; bases outside gene matches: 4. Germline lookup yields CDR1 KGHSH and CDR2 LQKENI. This CDR3 contains 14 residues. This CDR3 reads CASSPRGGPGELFF. CDR3 nucleotide sequence: TGTGCCAGCTCACCCAGAGGGGGCCCCGGGGAGCTGTTTTTT.

The chain is built from TRBV7-6 and TRBJ1-1; 12 bases are a match to TRBD1. The CDR3 is 16 amino acids. CDR1 is SGHVS and CDR2 is FNYEAQ in the germline V gene. V trimming: 5 bases; J trimming: 5 bases; junction bases outside the gene matches: 9. CDR3 residues: CASSTRDRGLDTEAFF. The CDR3 DNA is TGTGCCAGCAGCACTCGGGACAGGGGGCTTGATACTGAAGCTTTCTTT.